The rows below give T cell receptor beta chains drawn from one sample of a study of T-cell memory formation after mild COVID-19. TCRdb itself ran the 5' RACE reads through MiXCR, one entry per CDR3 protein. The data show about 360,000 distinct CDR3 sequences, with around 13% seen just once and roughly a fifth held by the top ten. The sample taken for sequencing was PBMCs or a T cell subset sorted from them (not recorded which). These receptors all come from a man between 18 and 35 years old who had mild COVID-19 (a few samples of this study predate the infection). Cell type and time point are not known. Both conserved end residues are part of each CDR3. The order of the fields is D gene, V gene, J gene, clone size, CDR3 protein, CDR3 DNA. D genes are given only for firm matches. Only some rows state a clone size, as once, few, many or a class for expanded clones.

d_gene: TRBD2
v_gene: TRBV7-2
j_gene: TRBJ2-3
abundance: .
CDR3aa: CASSSTGGSTDTQYF
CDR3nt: TGTGCCAGCAGCTCAACGGGGGGGAGCACAGATACGCAGTATTTT

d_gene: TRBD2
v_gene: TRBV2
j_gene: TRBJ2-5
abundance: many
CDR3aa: CASSEVLAGAQETQYF
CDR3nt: TGTGCCAGCAGTGAAGTTCTAGCGGGGGCCCAAGAGACCCAGTACTTC

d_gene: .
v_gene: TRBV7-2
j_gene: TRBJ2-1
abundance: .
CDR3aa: CASSFETFSYNEQFF
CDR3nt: TGTGCCAGCAGCTTTGAGACATTCTCCTACAATGAGCAGTTCTTC

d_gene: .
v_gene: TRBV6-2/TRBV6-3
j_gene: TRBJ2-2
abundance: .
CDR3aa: CASLPGYTGELFF
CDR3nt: TGTGCCAGCTTGCCAGGGTACACCGGGGAGCTGTTTTTT

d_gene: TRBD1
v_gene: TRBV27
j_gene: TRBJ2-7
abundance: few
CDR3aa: CASSSDRFSSYEQYF
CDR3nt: TGTGCCAGCAGTTCGGACAGGTTCTCCTCCTACGAGCAGTACTTC

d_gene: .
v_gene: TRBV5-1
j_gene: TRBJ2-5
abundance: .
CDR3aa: CASSLTPGARETQYF
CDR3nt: TGCGCCAGCAGCTTGACTCCGGGGGCTCGAGAGACCCAGTACTTC

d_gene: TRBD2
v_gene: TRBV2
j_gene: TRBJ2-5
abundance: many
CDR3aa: CASSADTGGVMKTQYF
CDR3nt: TGTGCCAGCAGTGCCGACACCGGGGGGGTTATGAAGACCCAGTACTTC

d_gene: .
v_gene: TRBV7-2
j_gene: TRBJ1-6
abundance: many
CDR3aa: CASSSQGSPLHF
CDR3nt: TGTGCCAGCAGCTCACAGGGATCACCCCTCCACTTT

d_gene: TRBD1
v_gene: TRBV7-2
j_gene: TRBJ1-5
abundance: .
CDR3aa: CASSYGQGLYQPQHF
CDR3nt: TGTGCCAGCAGCTACGGACAGGGGTTATATCAGCCCCAGCATTTT

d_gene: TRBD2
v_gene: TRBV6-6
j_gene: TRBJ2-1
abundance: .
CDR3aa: CASSPLGEGYNEQFF
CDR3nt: TGTGCCAGCAGTCCCCTGGGGGAGGGCTACAATGAGCAGTTCTTC

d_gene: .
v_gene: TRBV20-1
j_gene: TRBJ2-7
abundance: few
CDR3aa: CSARRRGALYEQYF
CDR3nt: TGCAGTGCTAGGAGGAGGGGAGCTCTCTACGAGCAGTACTTC

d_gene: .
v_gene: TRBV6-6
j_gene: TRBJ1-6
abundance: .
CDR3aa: CASTRTNNSPLHF
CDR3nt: TGTGCCAGCACCCGGACCAATAATTCACCCCTCCACTTT

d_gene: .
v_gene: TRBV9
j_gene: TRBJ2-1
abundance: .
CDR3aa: CASSVGGQVLLNGQFF
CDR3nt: TGTGCCAGCAGCGTAGGGGGGCAGGTGTTACTAAACGGGCAGTTCTTC

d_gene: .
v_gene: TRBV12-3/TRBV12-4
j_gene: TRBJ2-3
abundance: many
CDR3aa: CASGTTHRDKGDTQYF
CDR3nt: TGTGCCAGCGGGACGACGCACAGGGATAAAGGAGATACGCAGTATTTT

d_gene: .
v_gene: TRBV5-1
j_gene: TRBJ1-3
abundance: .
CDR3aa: CASSLKGLSGNTIYF
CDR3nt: TGCGCCAGCAGCCTGAAGGGTCTCTCTGGAAACACCATATATTTT

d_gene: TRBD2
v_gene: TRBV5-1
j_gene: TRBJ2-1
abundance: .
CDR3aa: CASSWTSGGGYEQFF
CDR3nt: TGCGCCAGCAGCTGGACTAGCGGGGGTGGGTATGAGCAGTTCTTC

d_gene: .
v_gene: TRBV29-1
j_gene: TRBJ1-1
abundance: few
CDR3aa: CSVGIMNTEAFF
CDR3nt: TGCAGCGTTGGCATTATGAACACTGAAGCTTTCTTT

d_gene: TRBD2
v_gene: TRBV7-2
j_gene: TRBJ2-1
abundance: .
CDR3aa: CASSLAIAGGQEQFF
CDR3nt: TGTGCCAGCAGCTTAGCCATAGCGGGGGGCCAGGAGCAGTTCTTC

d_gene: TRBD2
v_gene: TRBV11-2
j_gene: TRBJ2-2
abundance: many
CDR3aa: CASSSSGTSAGTGELFF
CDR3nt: TGTGCCAGCAGCTCCTCCGGGACTAGCGCGGGCACCGGGGAGCTGTTTTTT

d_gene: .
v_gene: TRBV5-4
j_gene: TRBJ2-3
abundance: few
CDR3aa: CASQWDTSTDTQYF
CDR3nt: TGTGCCAGCCAGTGGGACACCAGCACAGATACGCAGTATTTT

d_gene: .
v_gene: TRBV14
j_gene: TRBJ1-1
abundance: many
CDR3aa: CASSSIYEGGTGTEAFF
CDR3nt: TGTGCCAGCAGCTCTATTTACGAAGGGGGGACGGGCACTGAAGCTTTCTTT

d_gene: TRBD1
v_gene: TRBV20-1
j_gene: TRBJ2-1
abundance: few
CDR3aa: CSAGRSGGSSYNEQFF
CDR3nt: TGCAGTGCTGGACGATCAGGGGGTAGCTCCTACAATGAGCAGTTCTTC

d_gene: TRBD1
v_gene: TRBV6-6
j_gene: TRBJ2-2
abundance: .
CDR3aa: CASIHGDRVDGELFF
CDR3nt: TGTGCCAGCATCCACGGGGACAGGGTGGACGGGGAGCTGTTTTTT

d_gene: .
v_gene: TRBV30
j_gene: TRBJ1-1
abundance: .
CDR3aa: CAWGPTDEAFF
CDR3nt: TGTGCCTGGGGGCCGACGGATGAAGCTTTCTTT

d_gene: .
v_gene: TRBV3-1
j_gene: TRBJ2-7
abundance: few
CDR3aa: CASSQGLLYEQYF
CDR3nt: TGTGCCAGCAGCCAAGGGCTCCTCTACGAGCAGTACTTC

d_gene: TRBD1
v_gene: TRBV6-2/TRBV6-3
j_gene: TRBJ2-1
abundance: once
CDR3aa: CASSPIPDRGFYNEQFF
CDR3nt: TGTGCCAGCAGCCCCATCCCTGACAGGGGGTTTTACAATGAGCAGTTCTTC

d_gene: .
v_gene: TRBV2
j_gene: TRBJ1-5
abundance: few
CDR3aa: CASSEALGGGIGQPQHF
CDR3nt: TGTGCCAGCAGTGAAGCCCTAGGCGGAGGGATCGGGCAGCCCCAGCATTTT

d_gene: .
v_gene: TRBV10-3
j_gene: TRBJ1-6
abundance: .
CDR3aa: CAAVADRSSPLHF
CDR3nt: TGTGCCGCGGTCGCCGACAGAAGTTCACCCCTCCACTTT

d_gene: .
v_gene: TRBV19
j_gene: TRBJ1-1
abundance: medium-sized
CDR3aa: CASRSAGPYTEAFF
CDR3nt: TGTGCCAGTAGGAGTGCTGGGCCCTACACTGAAGCTTTCTTT

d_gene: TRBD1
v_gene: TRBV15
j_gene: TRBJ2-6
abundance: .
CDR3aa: CATTTGSGANVLTF
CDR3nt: TGTGCCACCACGACAGGGTCTGGGGCCAACGTCCTGACTTTC

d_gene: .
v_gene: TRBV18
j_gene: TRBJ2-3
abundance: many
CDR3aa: CASSPYLTDTQYF
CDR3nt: TGTGCCAGCTCACCGTACTTGACAGATACGCAGTATTTT

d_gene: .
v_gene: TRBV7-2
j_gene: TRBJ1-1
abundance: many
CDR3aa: CASSFYGGTEAFF
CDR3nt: TGTGCCAGCAGCTTTTACGGAGGTACTGAAGCTTTCTTT

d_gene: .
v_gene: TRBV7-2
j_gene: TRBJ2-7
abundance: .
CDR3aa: CASSFSPGAYEQCF
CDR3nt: TGTGCCAGCAGCTTTAGCCCGGGGGCCTACGAGCAGTGCTTC

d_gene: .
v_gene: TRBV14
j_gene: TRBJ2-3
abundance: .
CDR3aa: CASSHWGSDTDTQYF
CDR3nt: TGTGCCAGCAGCCATTGGGGGTCAGACACAGATACGCAGTATTTT

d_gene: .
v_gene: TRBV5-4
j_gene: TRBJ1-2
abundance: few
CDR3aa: CASSFPDTPYGYTF
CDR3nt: TGTGCCAGCAGCTTTCCGGATACGCCATATGGCTACACCTTC

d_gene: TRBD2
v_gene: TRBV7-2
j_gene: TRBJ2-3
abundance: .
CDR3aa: CASSLWGGTSTDTQYF
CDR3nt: TGTGCCAGCAGCTTATGGGGGGGGACGAGCACAGATACGCAGTATTTT

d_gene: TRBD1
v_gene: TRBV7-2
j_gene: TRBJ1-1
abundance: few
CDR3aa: CASSETGSRPLPEAFF
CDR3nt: TGTGCCAGCAGCGAGACAGGGTCTCGTCCCCTCCCTGAAGCTTTCTTT

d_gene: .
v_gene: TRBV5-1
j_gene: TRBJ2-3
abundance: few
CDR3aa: CASSFVVEGTDTQYF
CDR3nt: TGCGCCAGCAGCTTTGTAGTGGAGGGCACAGATACGCAGTATTTT

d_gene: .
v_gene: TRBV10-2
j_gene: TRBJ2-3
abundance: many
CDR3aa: CATATSHLTDTQYF
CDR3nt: TGCGCCACTGCAACTAGTCACCTCACAGATACGCAGTATTTT